Following are 20 T cell receptor beta chains from one sample sequenced in a study of cytomegalovirus exposure and HLA in healthy donors. PCR was performed using 60 Vbeta and 13 Jbeta primers. The protocol was immunoSEQ multiplex PCR, while the TCRdb copy is restricted to in-frame clones and leaves out a portion. This table has roughly 140,000 clones, 76% appearing once. The sample was PBMCs. Every receptor here comes from a woman between 40 and 50 years old in good health and CMV-seronegative.

This clone was found a few times. V gene TRBV5-5 combines with J gene TRBJ1-1; D unclear. Looked up from germline, CDR1 is SGHKS and CDR2 is YYEKEE (reference sequence). The V gene lost 4 bases and the J gene lost 0 bases, with 13 bases spanning the gap. The CDR3 contains 15 residues. The CDR3, as DNA: TGTGCCAGCAGCCTGTGGGCGTCCCTGAACACTGAAGCTTTCTTT. This translates into CASSLWASLNTEAFF.

The rearrangement uses TRBV28 and TRBJ1-5; D is uncertain. The V gene lost 5 bases and the J gene lost 5 bases, with 10 bases spanning the gap. The CDR3 spans 13 residues. Germline values: CDR1 MDHEN, CDR2 SYDVKM. CDR3 sequence reads: CASSITSYQPQHF. CDR3 sequence (DNA): TGTGCCAGCAGTATTACTTCTTATCAGCCCCAGCATTTT.

This clone was recorded a few times. The chain has TRBV9 and TRBJ1-1; D unresolved. V was cut by 6 bases and J by 0 bases, with 9 bases left in between. Germline loops: CDR1 SGDLS, CDR2 YYNGEE. The CDR3 is made up of 13 amino acids. The CDR3: CASTRHLNTEAFF. In nucleotides, the CDR3 is TGTGCCAGCACCCGACACTTGAACACTGAAGCTTTCTTT.

V and J are TRBV7-8 and TRBJ1-5, with 7 bases that match TRBD1. Germline CDR1 SGHVS, CDR2 FQNEAQ. This CDR3 has 16 residues. Germline trimming cut 5 bases from V and 4 bases from J; bases unmatched to any gene: 11. CDR3 region: CASSRRPGTVNQPQHF. CDR3 DNA: TGTGCCAGCAGCCGACGTCCCGGGACAGTAAATCAGCCCCAGCATTTT.

V usage is TRBV30 and J usage is TRBJ1-2; 9 bases fit TRBD1. CDR1 is GTSNPN and CDR2 is SVGIG in the germline V gene (reference sequence). The CDR3 is 15 amino acids. The J segment lost 2 bases and the V segment lost 4 bases, leaving 8 bases of the junction unmatched. CDR3 sequence: CAWTTPGQGNYGYTF. The CDR3 DNA sequence: TGTGCCTGGACTACTCCGGGACAGGGCAACTATGGCTACACCTTC.

The rearrangement links TRBV15 to TRBJ2-3; 8 nucleotides line up with TRBD1. J gave up 0 bases and V 3 bases, and 17 bases lay outside the gene matches. This CDR3 is 20 amino acids long. CDR1 is LNHNV, CDR2 YYDKDF, per germline (reference sequence). This chain's CDR3 is CATSRVDPGQAITSTDTQYF. The CDR3, as DNA: TGTGCCACCAGCAGGGTAGACCCGGGACAGGCAATAACTAGCACAGATACGCAGTATTTT. Full variable domain (remainder filled in from reference TRBV15 and TRBJ2-3): DAMVIQNPRYQVTQFGKPVTLSCSQTLNHNVMYWYQQKSSQAPKLLFHYYDKDFNNEADTPDNFQSRRPNTSFCFLDIRSPGLGDTAMYLCATSRVDPGQAITSTDTQYFGPGTRLTVL.

The rearrangement uses TRBV4-1 and TRBJ1-2, with 8 bases lining up with TRBD1. This CDR3 spans 14 amino acids. Germline assignment: CDR1 MGHRA and CDR2 YSYEKL. J was trimmed by 4 bases and V by 1 base; bases with no gene match: 2. CDR3 residues: CASSQGTGGYGYTF. The CDR3 coding sequence is TGCGCCAGCAGCCAAGGAACAGGGGGCTATGGCTACACCTTC.

The CDR3 DNA sequence: TGTGCCACCAGCAGAGATCCAGGGTCTGGGGCCAACGTCCTGACTTTC. This codes for CATSRDPGSGANVLTF. V usage is TRBV15 and J usage is TRBJ2-6; the D gene is possibly TRBD1 (5 bases). The germline V gene has CDR1 LNHNV and CDR2 YYDKDF (reference sequence). V lost 0 bases and J 1 base, leaving 7 bases between the germline ends. The CDR3 extends over 16 amino acids.

This chain uses TRBV28 with TRBJ1-1, with a tentative D call TRBD1 (6 bases). The CDR3 has 16 residues. Trimming left V 1 base short and J 2 bases short, with 14 bases between. Germline V gene sequence: CDR1 MDHEN, CDR2 SYDVKM. The CDR3 DNA follows: TGTGCCAGCAGTTTATCCGAACAGGGCGGAAACACTGAAGCTTTCTTT. This translates into CASSLSEQGGNTEAFF.

The rearrangement joins TRBV4-1 to TRBJ1-1; no clear D. V lost 0 bases and J lost 4, with 12 bases in between. Looked up from germline, CDR1 is MGHRA and CDR2 is YSYEKL. The CDR3 is made up of 15 amino acids. This chain's CDR3 is CASSQEVVGGTEAFF. DNA of the CDR3: TGCGCCAGCAGCCAAGAAGTGGTTGGAGGCACTGAAGCTTTCTTT.

The chain has TRBV6-5 and TRBJ2-7; 8 positions agree with TRBD1. V was clipped by 5 bases and J by 2 bases; unmatched bases: 8. Germline-derived CDR1 and CDR2 are MNHEY and SVGAGI. There are 15 residues in the CDR3. CDR3 DNA sequence: TGTGCCAGCAGTAAGCAGGGGGCACATACCTACGAGCAGTACTTC. It is translated as CASSKQGAHTYEQYF.

Worth noting for this clone: The sample holds other DNA sequences that translate to the same CDR3. The chain links TRBV18 to TRBJ1-2; maybe TRBD1 (6 bases). Looked up from germline, CDR1 is KGHSH and CDR2 is LQKENI. V was trimmed by 0 bases and J by 3 bases, leaving 8 bases between them. This CDR3 spans 14 amino acids. CDR3 DNA sequence: TGTGCCAGCTCACCACCGGCAGGGGACTATGGCTACACCTTC. Protein: CASSPPAGDYGYTF. The variable domain in full, with the rest retrieved from reference TRBV18 and TRBJ1-2, is NAGVMQNPRHLVRRRGQEARLRCSPMKGHSHVYWYRQLPEEGLKFMVYLQKENIIDESGMPKERFSAEFPKEGPSILRIQQVVRGDSAAYFCASSPPAGDYGYTFGSGTRLTVV.

A few counts support this clone. The chain uses TRBV19 and TRBJ1-1; no clear D. Germline CDR1 and CDR2: LNHDA and SQIVND (reference sequence). This CDR3 is built from 13 residues. V was clipped by 6 bases and J by 5 bases, with 13 bases between them. CDR3 nucleotide sequence: TGTGCCAGTAGGGACCACGGGGAAACTGAAGCTTTCTTT. It encodes CASRDHGETEAFF.

The rearrangement uses TRBV15 and TRBJ2-1; 7 nucleotides align to TRBD2. This CDR3 contains 14 residues. Germline assignment: CDR1 LNHNV and CDR2 YYDKDF (reference sequence). Trimming removed 1 base from V and 8 bases from J; junction bases left unmatched: 5. Here the CDR3 reads CATSRVQREYEQFF. The CDR3 nucleotides read TGTGCCACCAGCAGAGTGCAGCGGGAATATGAGCAGTTCTTC.

The chain uses TRBV2 and TRBJ2-2; D possibly corresponds to TRBD1 (5 bases). The CDR3 has 13 amino acids. The germline V gene encodes CDR1 SNHLY and CDR2 FYNNEI. Trimming removed 8 bases at V and 1 base at J, with 8 bases between. The CDR3 nucleotides are TGTGCCAGCCGACAGCAGAACACCGGGGAGCTGTTTTTT. Translated: CASRQQNTGELFF.

The rearrangement joins TRBV27 to TRBJ2-2, with 10 bases lining up with TRBD2. Trimming cost V 5 bases and J 5 bases; bases outside gene matches: 5. Germline assignment: CDR1 MNHEY and CDR2 SMNVEV (reference sequence). The length of the CDR3 is 15 residues. The CDR3 coding sequence is TGTGCCAGCAGTGCCGGGACTAGCGTAACCGGGGAGCTGTTTTTT. Amino acids: CASSAGTSVTGELFF.

The genes are TRBV4-2 and TRBJ2-3; 10 nucleotides agree with TRBD2. The CDR3 spans 15 residues. After removal of 3 bases from V and 2 bases from J, the junction contained 2 bases not matched to a gene. Germline CDR1 reads LGHNA; CDR2 reads YNFKEQ. The CDR3 nucleotides are TGTGCCAGCAGCCAGGGGACTAGCGACACAGATACGCAGTATTTT. Its protein product is CASSQGTSDTDTQYF.

The chain employs TRBV7-7 and TRBJ2-5; possibly TRBD2 for D (5 bases). In germline, CDR1 is SSHAT, CDR2 FNYEAQ (reference sequence). Trimming shortened V by 2 bases and J by 3 bases, and 10 bases separated the two germline ends. This CDR3 region has 14 residues. CDR3 sequence reads: CASSLLFGEETQYF. The CDR3 nucleotides read TGTGCCAGCAGCTTATTGTTCGGGGAAGAGACCCAGTACTTC.

The rearrangement joins TRBV6-4 to TRBJ2-1; no firm D call. CDR1 and CDR2 (germline): MRHNA, SNTAGT. The V and J ends lost 4 bases and 0 bases respectively, with 7 bases between them. CDR3 length: 14 amino acids. CDR3 coding DNA: TGTGCCAGCAGTGCTTCTAGCTCCTACAATGAGCAGTTCTTC. This gives the protein CASSASSSYNEQFF.

Concerning this clone: This sample also contains other DNA sequences that code for the same CDR3. The chain is built from TRBV5-1 and TRBJ1-1, with D possibly being TRBD1 (6 bases). The CDR3 contains 12 residues. The germline gives CDR1 SGHRS, CDR2 YFSETQ. V was cut by 2 bases and J by 5 bases, with 7 bases left in between. CDR3 in DNA: TGCGCCAGCAGCTTTCAGGGGACTGAAGCTTTCTTT. Translating it yields CASSFQGTEAFF.